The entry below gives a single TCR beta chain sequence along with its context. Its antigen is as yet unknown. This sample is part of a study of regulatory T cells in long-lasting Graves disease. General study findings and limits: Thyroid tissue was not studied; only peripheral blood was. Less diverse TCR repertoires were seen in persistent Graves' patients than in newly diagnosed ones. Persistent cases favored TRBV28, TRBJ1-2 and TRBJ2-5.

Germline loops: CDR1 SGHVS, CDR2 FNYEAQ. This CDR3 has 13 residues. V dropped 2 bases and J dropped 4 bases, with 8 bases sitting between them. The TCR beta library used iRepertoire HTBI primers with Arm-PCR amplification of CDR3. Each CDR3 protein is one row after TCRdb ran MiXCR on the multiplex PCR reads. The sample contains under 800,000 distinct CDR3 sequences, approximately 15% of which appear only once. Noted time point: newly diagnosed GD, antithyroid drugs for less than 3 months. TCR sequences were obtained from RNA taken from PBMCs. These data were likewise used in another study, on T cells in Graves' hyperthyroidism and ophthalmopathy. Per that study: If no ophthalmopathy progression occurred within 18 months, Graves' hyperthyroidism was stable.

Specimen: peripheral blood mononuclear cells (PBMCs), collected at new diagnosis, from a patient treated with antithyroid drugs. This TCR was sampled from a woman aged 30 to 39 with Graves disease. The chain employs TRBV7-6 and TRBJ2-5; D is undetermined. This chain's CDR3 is CASSLSTVETQYF. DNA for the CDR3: TGTGCCAGCAGCTTATCCACTGTAGAGACCCAGTACTTC.